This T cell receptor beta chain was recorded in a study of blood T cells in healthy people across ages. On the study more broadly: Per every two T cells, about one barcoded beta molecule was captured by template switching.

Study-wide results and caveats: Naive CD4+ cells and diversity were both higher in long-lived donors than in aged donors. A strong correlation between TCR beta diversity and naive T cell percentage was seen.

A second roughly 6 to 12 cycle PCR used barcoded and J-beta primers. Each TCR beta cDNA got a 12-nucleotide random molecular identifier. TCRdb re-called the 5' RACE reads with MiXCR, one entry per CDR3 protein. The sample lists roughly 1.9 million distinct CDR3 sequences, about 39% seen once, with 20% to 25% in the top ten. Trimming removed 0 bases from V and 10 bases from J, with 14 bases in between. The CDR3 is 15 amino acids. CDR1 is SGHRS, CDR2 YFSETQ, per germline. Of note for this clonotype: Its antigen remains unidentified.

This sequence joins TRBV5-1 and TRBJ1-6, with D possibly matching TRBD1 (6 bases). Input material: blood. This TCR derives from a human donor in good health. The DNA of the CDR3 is TGCGCCAGCAGCTTGGTCGCCAGGGGAGACTCACCCCTCCACTTT. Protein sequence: CASSLVARGDSPLHF.